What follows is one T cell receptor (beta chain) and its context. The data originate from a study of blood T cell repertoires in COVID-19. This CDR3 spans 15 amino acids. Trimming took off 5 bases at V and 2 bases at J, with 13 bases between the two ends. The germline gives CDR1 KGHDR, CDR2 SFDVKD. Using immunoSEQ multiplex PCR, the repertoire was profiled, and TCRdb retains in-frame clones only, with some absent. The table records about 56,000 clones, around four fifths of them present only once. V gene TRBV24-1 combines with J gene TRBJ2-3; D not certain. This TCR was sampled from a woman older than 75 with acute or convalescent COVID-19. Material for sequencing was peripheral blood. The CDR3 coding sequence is TGTGCCACCAGTGGCGCAAACTCTGTCACAGATACGCAGTATTTT. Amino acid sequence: CATSGANSVTDTQYF.